What follows are 17 T cell receptor beta chains derived from one specimen sequenced in a study of patients and donors after allogeneic stem cell transplantation. A single record per CDR3 protein comes from TCRdb applying MiXCR to the RT-PCR reads. The table lists about a million distinct CDR3 sequences, about 20% of them singletons. Sequenced: blood, either unsorted or a sorted T cell fraction (not recorded which). The receptors stem from a human donor who was either an allogeneic HSCT recipient or a stem cell or donor lymphocyte infusion donor (not recorded which). It is not recorded whose cells these are; they may come from a transplant donor.

The chain recombines TRBV12-3 or TRBV12-4 with TRBJ2-7; D unclear. Trimming took off 5 bases at V and 7 bases at J, with 12 bases between the two ends. CDR3 size: 12 residues. The CDR3 coding sequence is TGTGCCAGCAGTCCCTCCCACTATGAGCAGTACTTC. Its protein is CASSPSHYEQYF.

The genes are TRBV5-6 and TRBJ2-6, with 11 positions matching TRBD2. This CDR3 has 18 residues. Germline lookup yields CDR1 SGHDT and CDR2 YYEEEE. J lost 2 bases, V lost 2 bases, and 6 bases had no gene match. The CDR3 here is CASSFDSGGAPGANVLTF. CDR3 sequence (DNA): TGTGCCAGCAGCTTCGATAGCGGGGGGGCACCTGGGGCCAACGTCCTGACTTTC.

This clonotype was detected a few times. V is TRBV5-1 and J is TRBJ1-2; possibly TRBD1 for D (5 bases). The V gene lost 4 bases and the J gene lost 8 bases, with 12 bases spanning the gap. CDR1 is SGHRS, CDR2 YFSETQ, per germline. The CDR3 runs to 12 residues. Here the CDR3 reads CASSTDSWGYTF. The CDR3, as DNA: TGCGCCAGCAGCACCGACAGCTGGGGCTACACCTTC.

This sequence joins TRBV29-1 and TRBJ1-6; TRBD1 matches at 9 bases. CDR3 size: 14 residues. The germline V gene has CDR1 SQVTM and CDR2 ANQGSEA. J lost 9 bases, V lost 6 bases, and 9 bases had no gene match. The CDR3 coding sequence is TGCAGCGTCAAGACAGGGGGGTTAGGTTCACCCCTCCACTTT. It is translated as CSVKTGGLGSPLHF.

The chain is built from TRBV7-3 and TRBJ2-2; no definite D call. The CDR3 extends over 19 amino acids. Per germline, CDR1 SGHTA and CDR2 FQGTGA. V was cut by 5 bases and J by 3 bases, with 25 bases left in between. The CDR3 sequence is CASSRATLNQNPDTGELFF. CDR3 coding DNA: TGTGCCAGCAGCCGGGCCACCCTAAACCAAAACCCGGACACCGGGGAGCTGTTTTTT.

In this sample, this clonotype turned up a few times. This chain joins TRBV10-3 and TRBJ2-6; 7 bases line up with TRBD1. With V trimmed by 3 bases and J by 0 bases, 8 bases remained unmatched. This CDR3 contains 18 residues. The germline CDR1 and CDR2 sequences are ENHRY and SYGVKD. Here the CDR3 DNA reads TGTGCCATCAGTGAAGGGGGACAGAGTTACTCTGGGGCCAACGTCCTGACTTTC. This translates into CAISEGGQSYSGANVLTF.

This clonotype was found a few times. This chain links TRBV6-5 with TRBJ1-1; D is possibly TRBD1 (5 bases). V was trimmed by 2 bases and J by 8 bases, leaving 12 bases between them. In germline, CDR1 is MNHEY, CDR2 SVGAGI. The CDR3 totals 13 residues. CDR3 bases: TGTGCCAGCAGTTACGGGTGGGGGAAAGAAGCTTTCTTT. The encoded protein is CASSYGWGKEAFF.

The chain combines TRBV12-3 or TRBV12-4 with TRBJ1-5; tentative D call: TRBD1 (6 bases). V lost 5 bases and J lost 5, with 16 bases in between. The CDR3 has 15 amino acids. The CDR3 DNA sequence: TGTGCCAGCAGTGCCCACAGGGTTCGGGATCAGCCCCAGCATTTT. Its translation: CASSAHRVRDQPQHF.

This clonotype was detected a few times. The chain carries TRBV20-1 and TRBJ1-1; D not resolved. The V gene's germline CDR1 is DFQATT and CDR2 SNEGSKA (reference sequence). The CDR3 contains 11 residues. Trimming shortened V by 5 bases and J by 10 bases, and 14 bases separated the two germline ends. The CDR3 region is CSASLRAGAFF. CDR3 in DNA: TGCAGTGCTTCCCTCAGAGCGGGAGCTTTCTTT.

This clonotype was counted only a few times. The CDR3 bases are TGTGCCAGCAGTCCCCCTTTGGGGGAGGGCCGCACCGGGGAGCTGTTTTTT. Protein product: CASSPPLGEGRTGELFF. The chain couples TRBV6-1 to TRBJ2-2; 7 bases are a match to TRBD2. This CDR3 has 17 amino acids. Germline CDR1 is MNHNS and CDR2 is SASEGT. With V trimmed by 5 bases and J by 4 bases, 13 bases remained unmatched.

The chain couples TRBV7-2 to TRBJ2-7, with D unresolved. The V end was cut by 2 bases, the J end by 6 bases, with 5 bases between. The length of the CDR3 is 11 residues. CDR1 and CDR2 from the germline V gene are SGHTA and FQGNSA. The CDR3 sequence is CASSLRVEQYF. The CDR3 DNA is TGTGCCAGCAGCTTACGAGTCGAGCAGTACTTC.

In its sample, this clonotype was seen a few times. The chain couples TRBV6-5 to TRBJ1-6; 7 nucleotides line up with TRBD1. This CDR3 contains 18 residues. V gave up 0 bases and J gave up 6 bases; unmatched junction bases: 11. Germline assignment: CDR1 MNHEY and CDR2 SVGAGI. In DNA form, the CDR3 reads TGTGCCAGCAGTTACTCTAACCTACAGGGGAACGGTAATTCACCCCTCCACTTT. It translates to CASSYSNLQGNGNSPLHF.

This clonotype appeared a few times. The chain combines TRBV7-9 with TRBJ1-1, with D possibly being TRBD1 (5 bases). Germline CDR1 reads SEHNR; CDR2 reads FQNEAQ (reference sequence). Trimming stripped 8 bases from V and 3 bases from J, with 13 bases between. The CDR3 runs 13 residues. Here the CDR3 reads CASLYQGDTEAFF. The CDR3 DNA reads TGTGCCAGCCTTTATCAGGGAGACACTGAAGCTTTCTTT. Filled out from reference TRBV7-9 and TRBJ1-1, the complete variable domain reads DTGVSQNPRHKITKRGQNVTFRCDPISEHNRLYWYRQTLGQGPEFLTYFQNEAQLEKSRLLSDRFSAERPKGSFSTLEIQRTEQGDSAMYLCASLYQGDTEAFFGQGTRLTVV.

This clonotype was detected only a few times. The chain employs TRBV7-8 and TRBJ2-1; maybe TRBD1 (5 bases). Looked up from germline, CDR1 is SGHVS and CDR2 is FQNEAQ. The CDR3 loop spans 15 amino acids. V gave up 4 bases and J gave up 5 bases, with 15 bases separating them. The CDR3 here is CASSSPEGRDNEQFF. CDR3 nucleotide sequence: TGTGCCAGCAGCTCCCCAGAAGGCAGGGACAATGAGCAGTTCTTC.

A remark on this clonotype: The junction does not match germline at one end; this may be a read error. The chain has TRBV6-6 and TRBJ1-5, with a possible D match to TRBD1 (5 bases). The CDR3 spans 13 residues. CDR1 is MNHNY and CDR2 is SVGAGI in the germline V gene (reference sequence). CDR3 DNA sequence: TGTGCCAGTAGTTACGGGGCCGACCAGCCCCAGCATTTT. It is translated as CASSYGADQPQHF.

The chain uses TRBV24-1 and TRBJ2-5, with 9 bases identical to TRBD2. Germline V gene lookup returns CDR1 KGHDR and CDR2 SFDVKD. V lost 3 bases and J lost 0; bases outside the gene matches: 4. The CDR3 loop spans 16 amino acids. The CDR3 nucleotides read TGTGCCACCAGTGATCCGACTAGCGGAGACCAAGAGACCCAGTACTTC. Translating gives CATSDPTSGDQETQYF.

This clonotype was counted between two and nine times. The chain joins TRBV20-1 to TRBJ2-3; 13 bases align to TRBD2. V dropped 0 bases and J dropped 4; count of bases not matched to a gene: 10. This CDR3 has 18 amino acids. Germline values: CDR1 DFQATT, CDR2 SNEGSKA (reference sequence). CDR3 region: CSARDPLGLAGVSDTQYF. CDR3 nucleotide sequence: TGCAGTGCTAGAGATCCCCTAGGACTAGCGGGAGTTTCAGATACGCAGTATTTT.